Included here is one T cell receptor beta chain sequence, with context. Its antigen is currently unknown. Donors showed nominal health when sampled, although they likely had unrecorded immune exposures. The CDR3 covers 15 residues. V gave up 1 base and J gave up 8 bases; unmatched junction bases: 9. Germline lookup yields CDR1 SGHTA and CDR2 FQGNSA. This specimen belongs to a study of cytomegalovirus exposure and HLA in healthy donors. PCR employed 60 Vbeta and 13 Jbeta primers. Measured with immunoSEQ multiplex PCR; TCRdb has only the in-frame clones, and not every one. The repertoire includes roughly 180,000 clones, about 82% of them detected once, and about 1.9% sits in the top ten. Whole-study results and caveats: Looking again later, the authors saw that most CMV-associated TCR beta chains seemed HLA-restricted. Later analysis indicated greater clonal expansion among HLA-associated TCR beta chains than among equally common other chains. Common viral pathogens (according to a later analysis) appeared linked to several of the most significant clusters.

The TCR was taken from a woman aged 25 to 39 in good health and CMV-seronegative. This chain uses TRBV7-2 with TRBJ1-1; 8 nucleotides line up with TRBD1. The sample taken for sequencing was PBMCs. The DNA for the CDR3 is TGTGCCAGCAGCTTAGTATTGGGACAGGCTGGCGAAGCTTTCTTT. Its protein product is CASSLVLGQAGEAFF.